This record covers a single TCR beta chain. This record comes from a study of identical twins. The V and J ends lost 6 bases and 5 bases respectively, with 22 bases between them. This CDR3 is 15 amino acids long. Germline V gene lookup returns CDR1 DFQATT and CDR2 SNEGSKA (reference sequence). cDNA molecules carried unique molecular identifiers, and template switching added a universal primer site. TCRdb recomputed calls from the 5' RACE reads with MiXCR, one row per CDR3 protein. The data contain fewer than 900,000 distinct CDR3 sequences, 21% of them singletons. A further study also used this sample, focusing on T cells expressing NK-cell markers.

This chain uses TRBV20-1 with TRBJ2-5; D gene ambiguous. Material for sequencing was PBMCs. This TCR came from a woman under 30 in good health. The CDR3 DNA sequence: TGCAGTGCCAGCAAGGTCGCCACCTTTGGGGAGACCCAGTACTTC. It yields the protein CSASKVATFGETQYF.